The TCR beta chain under discussion was sequenced for a study of blood T cell repertoires in COVID-19. Study-wide context: Some COVID-19 samples were acute and others convalescent; all came from the United States, Italy and Spain. Nucleic acid was either cDNA or gDNA, and it came from T cells, B-cell-depleted T cells, or PBMCs.

Clones were sequenced by immunoSEQ multiplex PCR, and TCRdb holds only the in-frame ones, with some missing. The repertoire holds 150,000 to 200,000 clones, with over 80% as singletons. Followed over time, Seattle patients had been enrolled while infection was active. Germline loops: CDR1 MNHEY, CDR2 SMNVEV (reference sequence). Trimming took 2 bases from V and 5 from J, leaving 10 bases between them. The length of the CDR3 is 14 residues. The sequenced sample consisted of peripheral blood. The rearrangement uses TRBV27 and TRBJ1-5; a weak D match, TRBD1 (6 bases). This receptor was obtained from a man in his 60s with COVID-19, enrolled during active disease. The chain's CDR3 is CASSLGRGYQPQHF. CDR3 DNA sequence: TGTGCCAGCAGTTTAGGCAGGGGCTATCAGCCCCAGCATTTT.